These 9 T cell receptor beta chains were sequenced from one sample in a study of cytomegalovirus exposure and HLA in healthy donors. With 60 Vbeta and 13 Jbeta primers, the PCR was carried out. Here immunoSEQ multiplex PCR was the method, and the copy in TCRdb shows in-frame clones only, minus some. The top ten hold roughly 3.5% of the sample, which has approximately 110,000 clones, roughly 82% seen once. Sequencing input: PBMCs. These receptor sequences come from a human donor in good health.

This chain links TRBV19 with TRBJ2-2; TRBD1 agrees at 11 bases. V dropped 6 bases and J dropped 7; count of bases not matched to a gene: 4. Germline V gene data show CDR1 as LNHDA and CDR2 as SQIVND (reference sequence). CDR3 length: 14 amino acids. The CDR3 here is CASRGQGAGGELFF. The CDR3 DNA follows: TGTGCCAGTAGAGGACAGGGGGCCGGCGGGGAGCTGTTTTTT.

This rearrangement joins TRBV21-1 to TRBJ1-5. TRBV21-1 is a pseudogene segment. The length of the CDR3 is 16 residues. The CDR3 is CASSPGGGVGNQPQHF. The CDR3 nucleotides are TGTGCCAGCAGCCCGGGCGGGGGCGTTGGCAATCAGCCCCAGCATTTT.

With respect to this clone: One end of the junction does not line up with germline, which may come from a read error. This chain uses TRBV28 with TRBJ2-1; D uncertain. Germline values: CDR1 MDHEN, CDR2 SYDVKM. The CDR3 has 16 residues. The CDR3 reads CASSPPASVSFNEQFF. CDR3 in DNA: TGTGCCAGCAGTCCCCCGGCTAGTGTCTCCTTCAATGAGCAGTTCTTC.

This chain joins TRBV5-1 and TRBJ1-3; 7 bases align to TRBD1. V was pared by 7 bases and J by 4 bases, with 5 bases of the junction left unmatched. Germline V lookup: CDR1 SGHRS, CDR2 YFSETQ. The CDR3 has 13 residues. DNA of the CDR3: TGCGCCAGCGGAGGACAGGACGGAAACACCATATATTTT. It specifies CASGGQDGNTIYF.

V and J are TRBV6-6 and TRBJ1-5, with a weak D call TRBD1 (5 bases). The germline V and J ends were trimmed by 7 bases and 9 bases, with 13 bases remaining between them. Per the germline V gene, CDR1 is MNHNY and CDR2 is SVGAGI (reference sequence). This CDR3 comprises 12 residues. The CDR3 nucleotides read TGTGCCAGCAAAGGCGACCAGGGGCCCCAGCATTTT. This codes for CASKGDQGPQHF.

In DNA form, the CDR3 reads TGTGCCAGCAGGGGAGGGGGAAACATTCAGTACTTC. It encodes CASRGGGNIQYF. The gene calls are TRBV11-2 and TRBJ2-4; D is perhaps TRBD2 (7 bases). CDR1 and CDR2 (germline): SGHAT, FQNNGV. This CDR3 region has 12 residues. V was cut by 6 bases and J by 6 bases, with 9 bases left in between.

The chain has TRBV7-9 and TRBJ2-5; 9 bases fit TRBD1. The CDR3 is made up of 16 amino acids. Trimming removed 0 bases from V and 4 bases from J; junction bases left unmatched: 6. The germline gives CDR1 SEHNR, CDR2 FQNEAQ (reference sequence). The CDR3 sequence: CASSLAGTGKGETQYF. As DNA, the CDR3 is TGTGCCAGCAGCTTAGCCGGGACAGGGAAAGGAGAGACCCAGTACTTC.

This clone was counted only a few times. The chain joins TRBV13 to TRBJ1-1; D unresolved. Germline V gene sequence: CDR1 PRHDT, CDR2 FYEKMQ (reference sequence). The V end was cut by 8 bases, the J end by 5 bases, with 6 bases between. The CDR3 contains 10 residues. The CDR3 spells CASARTEAFF. The CDR3 DNA reads TGTGCCAGCGCCCGGACTGAAGCTTTCTTT.

This chain uses TRBV5-4 with TRBJ2-7; tentatively, D is TRBD1 (6 bases). Germline V gene sequence: CDR1 SGHNT, CDR2 YYREEE (reference sequence). V was cut by 0 bases and J by 2 bases, with 12 bases left in between. The CDR3 loop spans 15 amino acids. The CDR3 reads CASSLGDIRTYEQYF. The CDR3 region has the DNA TGTGCCAGCAGCTTGGGGGACATACGAACCTACGAGCAGTACTTC.